The 23 T cell receptor beta chains in this list originate from one sample, sequenced in a study of shared clonotypes between healthy human individuals. Sequencing was performed with immunoSEQ multiplex PCR; in TCRdb, only in-frame clones are kept and a portion is missing. The sample shows 550,000 to 800,000 clones, roughly 91% of them seen only once. Sequenced sample: memory CD8+ T cells from PBMCs. Subset of the sample: CD45RO+ cells pooled with CCR7-negative TemRA cells. These receptors originate from a man between 18 and 35 years old in good health. Some clones in this sample may be carry-over from other donors' samples.

V is TRBV11-2 and J is TRBJ2-7, with D maybe TRBD2 (5 bases). Between the trimmed V and J ends, which lost 0 bases and 2 bases, there was a span of 8 bases. In germline, CDR1 is SGHAT, CDR2 FQNNGV. This CDR3 spans 14 amino acids. The CDR3 coding sequence is TGTGCCAGCAGCTTAGATCTCGGGGCCTACGAGCAGTACTTC. It codes for CASSLDLGAYEQYF.

This chain joins TRBV5-6 and TRBJ2-2; a possible D gene is TRBD1 (5 bases). Germline V gene lookup returns CDR1 SGHDT and CDR2 YYEEEE. The CDR3 has 14 residues. The V gene lost 7 bases and the J gene lost 2 bases, with 12 bases spanning the gap. The chain's CDR3 is CASSAGYNTGELFF. The CDR3 nucleotides are TGTGCCAGCTCAGCAGGGTATAACACCGGGGAGCTGTTTTTT.

V and J are TRBV4-1 and TRBJ2-7; D unclear. The CDR3 loop spans 16 amino acids. The ends were cut back, 0 bases at V and 9 bases at J, with 21 bases in the middle. Germline V gives CDR1 MGHRA, CDR2 YSYEKL. The DNA for the CDR3 is TGCGCCAGCAGCCAAGATGTATTTTTTTTAGGCGCGACGCAGTACTTC. Its protein product is CASSQDVFFLGATQYF.

The chain links TRBV2 to TRBJ2-7, with D unresolved. The CDR3 loop spans 11 amino acids. The V gene lost 4 bases and the J gene lost 5 bases, with 6 bases spanning the gap. The germline CDR1 and CDR2 sequences are SNHLY and FYNNEI. The DNA for the CDR3 is TGTGCCAGCAGTGCAGGTAACGAGCAGTACTTC. Its translation: CASSAGNEQYF.

V usage is TRBV5-4 and J usage is TRBJ2-7; D is unresolved. The V end lost 2 bases, the J end lost 4 bases, and 10 bases lay between the germline ends. The CDR3 contains 13 residues. Per the germline V gene, CDR1 is SGHNT and CDR2 is YYREEE (reference sequence). The CDR3 nucleotides are TGTGCCAGCAGCTTTCGCCCAAAGTACGAGCAGTACTTC. It encodes CASSFRPKYEQYF.

The V and J genes are TRBV10-2 and TRBJ2-1; TRBD2 matches 12 bases. CDR1 is WSHSY and CDR2 is SAAADI in the germline V gene. V was clipped by 6 bases and J by 4 bases; unmatched bases: 4. The CDR3 extends over 15 amino acids. CDR3 coding DNA: TGCGCCAGCAGAACCGGGACTAGCGGGTACAATGAGCAGTTCTTC. It codes for CASRTGTSGYNEQFF.

The J gene is TRBJ1-1, the V gene TRBV11-3; 7 positions match TRBD1. The CDR3 has 13 amino acids. J gave up 8 bases and V 5 bases, and 8 bases lay outside the gene matches. Germline values: CDR1 SGHNT, CDR2 YENEEA. CDR3 residues: CASSPAGGKEAFF. The CDR3 DNA reads as TGTGCCAGCAGCCCAGCAGGGGGAAAGGAAGCTTTCTTT.

This chain joins TRBV27 and TRBJ2-7; the D is unclear. The CDR3 runs to 12 residues. Trimming stripped 4 bases from V and 5 bases from J, with 9 bases between. Germline assignment: CDR1 MNHEY and CDR2 SMNVEV (reference sequence). This CDR3 reads CASSSRADEQYF. The CDR3 DNA follows: TGTGCCAGCAGTTCACGCGCCGACGAGCAGTACTTC.

The CDR3 nucleotides read TGTGCCAGCAGCTTACCCCGGGGGGGGGAGTTCTTC. Translated: CASSLPRGGEFF. This sequence joins TRBV7-2 and TRBJ2-1, with 8 bases matching TRBD2. The trim removed 2 bases at V and 14 bases at J, leaving 5 bases unmatched. Per germline, CDR1 SGHTA and CDR2 FQGNSA. The CDR3 is made up of 12 amino acids.

The V and J genes are TRBV13 and TRBJ1-5, with a possible D match to TRBD1 (5 bases). Germline loops: CDR1 PRHDT, CDR2 FYEKMQ (reference sequence). CDR3 length: 14 amino acids. V was trimmed by 5 bases and J by 1 base, leaving 9 bases between them. CDR3 amino acids: CASSPRGSNQPQHF. CDR3 in DNA: TGTGCCAGCAGCCCCCGGGGGAGCAATCAGCCCCAGCATTTT.

The chain recombines TRBV28 with TRBJ2-1, with 8 bases fitting TRBD1. This CDR3 has 15 residues. The germline V gene encodes CDR1 MDHEN and CDR2 SYDVKM. The trim removed 5 bases at V and 7 bases at J, leaving 10 bases unmatched. CDR3 nucleotides: TGTGCCAGCAGTCAAGTAAGACAGGGGTGGAATGAGCAGTTCTTC. Translated: CASSQVRQGWNEQFF.

This chain connects TRBV10-2 to TRBJ1-3; no firm D call. In germline, CDR1 is WSHSY, CDR2 SAAADI. The germline V and J ends were trimmed by 8 bases and 0 bases, with 8 bases remaining between them. CDR3 length equals 13 residues. DNA of the CDR3: TGCGCCAGCCACGGAGACTCTGGAAACACCATATATTTT. Translation: CASHGDSGNTIYF.

V is TRBV7-9 and J is TRBJ1-1; TRBD1 agrees at 7 bases. J was trimmed by 6 bases and V by 5 bases; bases with no gene match: 12. The CDR3 runs to 15 residues. Germline V gives CDR1 SEHNR, CDR2 FQNEAQ (reference sequence). The CDR3 DNA follows: TGTGCCAGCAGCACCCTGACAGGGAGTTACCCTGAAGCTTTCTTT. Amino acid sequence: CASSTLTGSYPEAFF.

The gene calls are TRBV7-9 and TRBJ1-5, with TRBD1 as a possible D gene (5 bases). The V end lost 4 bases, the J end lost 4 bases, and 17 bases lay between the germline ends. This CDR3 spans 16 amino acids. Germline V gene data show CDR1 as SEHNR and CDR2 as FQNEAQ (reference sequence). Written as DNA, the CDR3 is TGTGCCAGCAGCTGGGGGGTTGGCGATCGGAATCAGCCCCAGCATTTT. Its translation is CASSWGVGDRNQPQHF.

The chain carries TRBV7-9 and TRBJ2-3; D not certain. This CDR3 has 14 residues. Trimming cost V 7 bases and J 2 bases, with 13 bases left between them. The germline gives CDR1 SEHNR, CDR2 FQNEAQ (reference sequence). For the CDR3, the DNA is TGTGCCAGCAAAGGTTGGCGAGTCACAGATACGCAGTATTTT. It is translated as CASKGWRVTDTQYF.

CDR3 sequence reads: CASSFSPGQGYTDTQYF. In DNA, the CDR3 is TGTGCCAGCAGCTTTTCCCCTGGACAGGGCTACACAGATACGCAGTATTTT. The rearrangement joins TRBV7-9 to TRBJ2-3, with 8 positions matching TRBD1. The CDR3 runs to 17 residues. Trimming took 3 bases from V and 2 from J; bases not matched to a gene: 10. Germline loops: CDR1 SEHNR, CDR2 FQNEAQ (reference sequence).

This sequence joins TRBV7-3 and TRBJ2-7, with D maybe TRBD1 (5 bases). The CDR3 extends over 13 amino acids. Germline lookup yields CDR1 SGHTA and CDR2 FQGTGA. V lost 4 bases and J 5 bases, leaving 12 bases between the germline ends. The CDR3 loop reads CASSSQGWDEQYF. The CDR3 DNA sequence: TGTGCCAGCAGCTCCCAGGGCTGGGACGAGCAGTACTTC.

This chain uses TRBV29-1 with TRBJ2-2; 15 nucleotides match TRBD2. V gave up 2 bases and J gave up 7 bases; unmatched junction bases: 11. Germline-derived CDR1 and CDR2 are SQVTM and ANQGSEA. CDR3 length: 18 amino acids. The CDR3: CSVEYGHGLAGGVGELFF. CDR3 bases: TGCAGCGTTGAATACGGACACGGACTAGCGGGAGGGGTCGGGGAGCTGTTTTTT.

The chain has TRBV9 and TRBJ2-7; D gene uncertain. Germline CDR1 reads SGDLS; CDR2 reads YYNGEE. V was cut by 2 bases and J by 6 bases, with 21 bases left in between. The CDR3 covers 16 residues. CDR3 nucleotides: TGTGCCAGCAGCGTGGGTACGCCGACCCCCCTGGGCGAGCAGTACTTC. Its protein product is CASSVGTPTPLGEQYF.

This chain links TRBV29-1 with TRBJ2-7; TRBD2 is a possible D gene (6 bases). The CDR3 is 14 amino acids. Looked up from germline, CDR1 is SQVTM and CDR2 is ANQGSEA. Deletions cut 2 bases from V and 0 bases from J, with 11 bases between. The CDR3 loop reads CSVELASASYEQYF. The CDR3 nucleotides read TGCAGCGTTGAATTAGCTAGCGCCTCCTACGAGCAGTACTTC.

Comment on this clone: Other DNA variants within this sample encode the same CDR3. V is TRBV29-1 and J is TRBJ2-2; no reliable D call. CDR1 is SQVTM, CDR2 ANQGSEA, per germline. The V end was cut by 4 bases, the J end by 0 bases, with 6 bases between. The CDR3 spans 13 residues. DNA for the CDR3: TGCAGCGTTGTGGCTCCGAACACCGGGGAGCTGTTTTTT. It translates to CSVVAPNTGELFF.

The gene calls are TRBV7-9 and TRBJ2-5, with 14 bases lining up with TRBD2. The CDR3 covers 17 residues. Germline lookup yields CDR1 SEHNR and CDR2 FQNEAQ (reference sequence). V lost 1 base and J lost 5; bases outside the gene matches: 6. The CDR3 loop is CASSLGGLAGERETQYF. CDR3 bases: TGTGCCAGCAGCTTAGGGGGACTAGCGGGAGAAAGGGAGACCCAGTACTTC.

V and J are TRBV30 and TRBJ2-2, with TRBD2 as a possible D gene (5 bases). The CDR3 contains 13 residues. From germline, CDR1 is GTSNPN and CDR2 SVGIG (reference sequence). V shed 8 bases and J shed 6 bases, with 16 bases lying between them. In DNA, the CDR3 is TGTGCCGGACTTTTTGGTGTCTCCGGGGAGCTGTTTTTT. Residues: CAGLFGVSGELFF.